The 22 T cell receptor beta chains below all came from one sample that was sequenced in a study of blood T cells in healthy people across ages. The use of a sample-barcoded 5' primer and a J-beta primer mix characterized a second PCR of roughly 6 to 11 cycles. TCRdb recomputed calls from the 5' RACE reads with MiXCR, one row per CDR3 protein. The sample records some 730,000 distinct CDR3 sequences, around a fifth being singletons. Input material: blood. Source of these receptors: a man between 65 and 85 years old in good health.

This clonotype was counted only a few times. The chain links TRBV7-9 to TRBJ1-2; the D gene is possibly TRBD1 (6 bases). The length of the CDR3 is 14 residues. The V end was cut by 4 bases, the J end by 7 bases, with 16 bases between. The germline CDR1 and CDR2 sequences are SEHNR and FQNEAQ (reference sequence). The CDR3 region has the DNA TGTGCCAGCAGCTCCGAGACAGGTCCGGCTGGCTACACCTTC. It translates to CASSSETGPAGYTF. The whole variable domain, remainder taken from reference TRBV7-9 and TRBJ1-2, is DTGVSQNPRHKITKRGQNVTFRCDPISEHNRLYWYRQTLGQGPEFLTYFQNEAQLEKSRLLSDRFSAERPKGSFSTLEIQRTEQGDSAMYLCASSSETGPAGYTFGSGTRLTVV.

Remarks on this clonotype: A single base separates this from a much larger clone, so it may be a read error. The chain recombines TRBV29-1 with TRBJ2-3; tentative D call: TRBD2 (5 bases). This CDR3 has 14 residues. Germline CDR1 reads SQVTM; CDR2 reads ANQGSEA. CDR3: CSVVGYSSTDTQSF. For the CDR3, the DNA is TGCAGCGTTGTCGGGTATTCTAGCACAGATACGCAGTCTTTT.

The chain is built from TRBV7-2 and TRBJ2-3; 11 nucleotides agree with TRBD2. The CDR3 totals 15 residues. J lost 5 bases, V lost 4 bases, and 5 bases had no gene match. CDR1 is SGHTA, CDR2 FQGNSA, per germline. This CDR3 is CASSWVLAGEDTQYF. The CDR3, as DNA: TGTGCCAGCAGCTGGGTACTAGCGGGGGAAGATACGCAGTATTTT.

The J gene is TRBJ1-1, the V gene TRBV7-6; D perhaps matches TRBD1 (5 bases). Trimming stripped 3 bases from V and 1 base from J, with 12 bases between. The CDR3 spans 15 residues. CDR1 is SGHVS, CDR2 FNYEAQ, per germline. In DNA form, the CDR3 reads TGTGCCAGCAGCTTTAGGGCCACAGGGAACACTGAAGCTTTCTTT. Its protein is CASSFRATGNTEAFF.

The rearrangement uses TRBV11-2 and TRBJ1-5; D is unclear. V gave up 5 bases and J gave up 1 base, with 9 bases separating them. The CDR3 extends over 14 amino acids. Germline V gene data show CDR1 as SGHAT and CDR2 as FQNNGV. This chain's CDR3 is CASSPELSNQPQHF. Here the CDR3 DNA reads TGTGCCAGCAGCCCTGAACTGAGCAATCAGCCCCAGCATTTT.

This clonotype appeared many times. The V gene is TRBV12-3 or TRBV12-4, the J gene TRBJ1-5; D possibly corresponds to TRBD1 (6 bases). This CDR3 has 14 residues. The V gene lost 1 base and the J gene lost 6 bases, with 10 bases spanning the gap. The CDR3 DNA sequence: TGTGCCAGCAGTTTAGGGGGGCTGGGTCAGCCCCAGCATTTT. The encoded protein is CASSLGGLGQPQHF.

In its sample, this clonotype was seen a few times. Here the CDR3 reads CASSEIYAGFSGGEQFF. For the CDR3, the DNA is TGTGCCAGCAGTGAAATTTACGCAGGGTTTAGCGGAGGTGAGCAGTTCTTC. The chain combines TRBV2 with TRBJ2-1; TRBD2 might be the D (6 bases). The length of the CDR3 is 17 residues. The V end lost 2 bases, the J end lost 9 bases, and 23 bases lay between the germline ends. Germline V lookup: CDR1 SNHLY, CDR2 FYNNEI.

This clonotype was observed a handful of times. The chain is built from TRBV6-2 or TRBV6-3 and TRBJ2-1; a possible D gene is TRBD2 (6 bases). From germline, CDR1 is MNHEY and CDR2 SVGEGT. The CDR3 is made up of 14 amino acids. With 7 bases removed from V and 1 base from J, the gap between germline ends came to 11 bases. CDR3 protein: CASIGGISYNEQFF. The CDR3 nucleotides read TGTGCCAGCATCGGCGGGATTTCCTACAATGAGCAGTTCTTC.

With regard to this clonotype: One junction end does not reproduce the germline sequence, and a read error may be involved. The gene calls are TRBV5-1 and TRBJ2-5, with TRBD1 as a possible D gene (6 bases). Germline CDR1 and CDR2: SGHRS and YFSETQ. The CDR3 is 15 residues long. CDR3 sequence reads: CASSLDGTPKEAQYF. CDR3 nucleotides: TGCGCCAGCAGTTTGGACGGGACACCTAAAGAGGCCCAGTACTTC.

This chain joins TRBV5-1 and TRBJ2-7; D not resolved. CDR1 and CDR2 from the germline V gene are SGHRS and YFSETQ. The V end was cut by 0 bases, the J end by 3 bases, with 10 bases between. The CDR3 contains 14 residues. The DNA of the CDR3 is TGCGCCAGCAGCTTGGGCCTCGGCAGCTACGAGCAGTACGTC. Translation: CASSLGLGSYEQYV.

This rearrangement joins TRBV5-5 to TRBJ1-2; D might be TRBD1 (5 bases). CDR1 SGHKS and CDR2 YYEKEE come from the germline V gene (reference sequence). This CDR3 contains 15 residues. Deletions cut 0 bases from V and 2 bases from J, with 11 bases between. The chain's CDR3 is CASSLGQNTNYGYTF. CDR3 in DNA: TGTGCCAGCAGCTTGGGACAGAATACCAACTATGGCTACACCTTC.

This clonotype was found a few times. The V and J genes are TRBV7-2 and TRBJ2-5; D unclear. The J call is uncertain, as TRBJ2-7 better fits the DNA end. This CDR3 contains 12 residues. The germline gives CDR1 SGHTA, CDR2 FQGNSA. CDR3 DNA sequence: TGTGCCAGCAGCTTAATATCAGGCGAGCAGTACTTC. Translated, it gives CASSLISGEQYF.

J is TRBJ2-5 and V is TRBV20-1, with TRBD2 matching over 10 bases. J was trimmed by 5 bases and V by 3 bases; bases with no gene match: 9. CDR1 and CDR2 (germline): DFQATT, SNEGSKA (reference sequence). The CDR3 covers 15 residues. The CDR3 DNA sequence: TGCAGTGCTAGTAGCGCTAGCGGGGGTGGGGAGACCCAGTACTTC. This codes for CSASSASGGGETQYF.

This clonotype has a count of ten or more. The chain has TRBV15 and TRBJ2-5; possibly TRBD2 for D (5 bases). Germline CDR1 reads LNHNV; CDR2 reads YYDKDF (reference sequence). This CDR3 region has 15 residues. V lost 0 bases to trimming and J lost 0 bases, with 8 bases between them. The CDR3 region is CATSRDIAYQETQYF. The CDR3 coding sequence is TGTGCCACCAGCAGAGATATAGCGTACCAAGAGACCCAGTACTTC.

The gene calls are TRBV12-3 or TRBV12-4 and TRBJ1-6, with D possibly being TRBD1 (6 bases). This CDR3 is 15 amino acids long. Trimming cost V 6 bases and J 7 bases, with 16 bases left between them. CDR3 loop: CASRGDRDKNSPLHF. The CDR3, as DNA: TGTGCCAGCAGGGGGGACCGGGACAAGAATTCACCCCTCCACTTT.

The V and J genes are TRBV6-2 or TRBV6-3 and TRBJ1-2; 8 nucleotides line up with TRBD1. CDR1 MNHEY and CDR2 SVGEGT come from the germline V gene. J lost 8 bases, V lost 6 bases, and 2 bases had no gene match. The CDR3 has 11 residues. The CDR3 DNA is TGTGCCAGCAGACAGGGGGGCGGCTACACCTTC. Its translation: CASRQGGGYTF.

This clonotype was counted a single time. CDR3 coding DNA: TGTGCCAGCAGTTACTCGATGGACGACGAAAGAAGCTCTGGAAACACCATATATTTT. Protein sequence: CASSYSMDDERSSGNTIYF. The chain joins TRBV6-5 to TRBJ1-3; no reliable D call. Germline loops: CDR1 MNHEY, CDR2 SVGAGI. The V and J ends lost 0 bases and 0 bases respectively, with 18 bases between them. CDR3 size: 19 residues.

The chain combines TRBV3-1 with TRBJ1-4, with D possibly being TRBD1 (5 bases). Germline assignment: CDR1 LGHDT and CDR2 YNNKEL (reference sequence). V dropped 1 base and J dropped 8 bases, with 11 bases sitting between them. The CDR3 is 14 residues long. The CDR3 sequence: CASSQVGAGEKLFF. The CDR3 nucleotides read TGTGCCAGCAGCCAAGTAGGGGCGGGGGAAAAACTGTTTTTT.

This clonotype showed up many times. The chain combines TRBV3-1 with TRBJ1-3; D unresolved. Germline assignment: CDR1 LGHDT and CDR2 YNNKEL (reference sequence). The CDR3 is 12 amino acids. Trimming cost V 8 bases and J 4 bases, with 9 bases left between them. The CDR3 reads CASSQLGNTIYF. The CDR3 bases are TGTGCCAGCTCACAACTAGGAAACACCATATATTTT.

Only a few counts were recorded for this clonotype. The J gene is TRBJ2-5, the V gene TRBV20-1, with TRBD2 identical over 11 bases. Germline V gene data show CDR1 as DFQATT and CDR2 as SNEGSKA (reference sequence). The trim removed 5 bases at V and 4 bases at J, leaving 6 bases unmatched. The CDR3 runs to 14 residues. The CDR3 bases are TGCAGTGCTCAGGGACTAGCGGTGTTAGAGACCCAGTACTTC. Protein product: CSAQGLAVLETQYF.

This chain links TRBV12-3 or TRBV12-4 with TRBJ1-5; D remains ambiguous. Between the trimmed V and J ends, which lost 3 bases and 6 bases, there was a span of 12 bases. This CDR3 is 14 amino acids long. DNA for the CDR3: TGTGCCAGCAGTTTTCATGAACCCGGTCAGCCCCAGCATTTT. It codes for CASSFHEPGQPQHF.

This clonotype showed up just a few times. V and J are TRBV9 and TRBJ1-1; D remains unclear. V was pared by 2 bases and J by 2 bases, with 10 bases between. The CDR3 contains 14 residues. Germline CDR1 SGDLS, CDR2 YYNGEE. CDR3 sequence reads: CASSVYGSNTEAFF. CDR3 in DNA: TGTGCCAGCAGCGTTTATGGCAGTAACACTGAAGCTTTCTTT.